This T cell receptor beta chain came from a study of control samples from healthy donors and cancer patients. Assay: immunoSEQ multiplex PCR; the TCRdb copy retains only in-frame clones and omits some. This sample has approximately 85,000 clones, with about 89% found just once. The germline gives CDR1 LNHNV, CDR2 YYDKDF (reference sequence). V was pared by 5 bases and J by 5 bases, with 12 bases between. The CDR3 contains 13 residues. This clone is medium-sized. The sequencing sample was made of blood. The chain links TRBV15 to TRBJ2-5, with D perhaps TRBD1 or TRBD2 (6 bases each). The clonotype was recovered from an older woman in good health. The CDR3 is CATSGGLGETQYF. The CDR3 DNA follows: TGTGCCACCAGCGGGGGGCTAGGGGAGACCCAGTACTTC.